The sequence of this TCR beta chain was determined in a study of human T cells and chemical hapten exposure (dated by TCRdb to the early 2020s). For context, the study as a whole: Libraries were pooled for sequencing, and per-sample TCR yields varied mainly because of small differences in library volumes within the pool. Both TCR alpha and TCR beta chains were sequenced from each blood RNA sample. Peripheral blood TCR repertoire changes were tracked in vivo in alopecia patients during primary and secondary sensitization to the hapten diphenylcyclopropenone (DPC). Study-wide findings and limitations: After repeated subsampling, the strength of the expansion versus patch-test correlation and the threshold at which it became significant changed. DPC sensitization did not change the number of TCRs with a frequency above 1 in 1000, and there was no evidence of changes in global repertoire structure.

The time point label, read with the paper, signifies: healthy volunteer bleed at 2 weeks. Total RNA was extracted from unfractionated whole blood collected in Tempus Blood RNA tubes. Four or five healthy volunteers were used as TCR sequencing controls and were bled at day 0, 2 weeks and 6 weeks. The library was made by RACE. The sequencer was a NextSeq 500. During library preparation, unique molecular identifiers were attached to individual cDNA molecules so that TCRs could be counted quantitatively and reproducibly. As for the original processing: The median number of TCRs per sample was approximately 93,000, ranging from about 20,000 to 750,000. The Decombinator software suite was used to annotate V, J and CDR3 in the TCR reads. To make PS versus PT1 abundance plots, every sample was subsampled to the same number of TCRs (28,000). Expanded TCRs were defined as absent before sensitization and observed at least eight times at the 2-week time point. TCRdb itself trimmed the public reads at Q25 with fastp, ran MiXCR and retained productive beta chains. One record per CDR3 amino acid sequence lists the most common genes and DNA. Clone size and V and J calls follow TCRdb, not the original study. Within this sample are 25,000 to 35,000 distinct CDR3 sequences, with over 7% of them counted one time only. The ten top clones hold almost 10% of the sample.

This clonotype was seen at least ten times. The antigen it binds to is not known. No much larger clonotype is one base removed from it; base qualities were not supplied. The sequence derives from a human donor in good health. Some clones in this sample may be carry-over from other donors' samples. The sequencing input was whole blood.

The CDR3 reads CASSAFGYNEQFF. The DNA sequence is given as TGTGCCAGCAGCGCGTTTGGATACAATGAGCAGTTCTTC. The chain is assembled from TRBV2 and TRBJ2-1, with no confidently assigned D gene. The CDR3 has 13 amino acids, counting the end cysteine and phenylalanine. Only the CDR3 DNA stays, 39 bases, in frame from base 1. CDR1 and CDR2 (SNHLY, FYNNEI) derive from the germline V gene. The trim is 6 bases for V and 4 bases for J, with a gap of 10 bases between the germline ends.